This T cell receptor beta chain was found in a study of blood T cell repertoires in COVID-19 (TCRdb year 2020). Study-wide context: The collaborator samples originated in the United States, Italy and Spain and spanned the acute and convalescent phases of COVID-19. The material from the prospective study consisted of cDNA or gDNA derived from T cells, B-cell-depleted T cells, or PBMCs. Deeply sampled blood TCRbeta repertoires from subjects exposed to, actively infected with, or recovered from COVID-19 were included in the dataset. The repertoires were made available in a free public database intended to serve as a resource for research on the immune response to SARS-CoV-2. The samples were drawn from the first 160 participants of the ongoing ImmuneRACE study and from more than 1,000 subjects provided by 6 global collaborators. A de-identified subject ID, COVID-19 status, age in years and sex were almost always included in the sample metadata. Where available, HLA class I and class II types were taken from metadata supplied by the sample provider and were not determined by assay-based typing. General findings and caveats noted by the study authors: The quantity of clinical and demographic metadata differed by source and by participant and was supplied without curation.

TCRbeta CDR3 regions were amplified from genomic DNA by means of the immunoSEQ Assay, a bias-controlled multiplex PCR. The authors processed their data as follows. Within the assay, amplification of reference gene primers was used to estimate how many nucleated cells each sample contained. To quantify the absolute abundance of each unique TCRbeta CDR3 rearrangement, sequence reads were collapsed and filtered. For each sample, productive Simpson clonality was calculated by taking the square root of Simpson's diversity index across productive rearrangements. TCRdb retrieved this table from immuneACCESS and kept in-frame rearrangements only. Not all clones are present; in checked studies, unresolved V genes account for under half, and no reason is known for the remainder. That table supplies the V and J calls and clone size; D and trimming were determined from the DNA. Counted in this sample were tens of thousands of clones; roughly 80% of them appeared once. The ten largest clones take up approximately 2.1% of the sample.

V has 2 bases trimmed and J has 3 bases trimmed; junction bases matching no gene number 18. The germline V gene encodes CDR1 LGHNA and CDR2 YNFKEQ. The CDR3 contains 20 residues, cysteine and phenylalanine counted. Only the CDR3 DNA is retained, 60 bases long and in frame from the first base. One collaborating source in Seattle enrolled patients while the patients were actively infected and followed the patients over time throughout the course of disease. Whole blood was collected in K2EDTA tubes by collaborating institutions according to the institutions' own protocols. Collaborator samples were shipped for TCRbeta analysis as frozen whole blood, isolated PBMCs, or DNA extracted from either sample type. Remarks on this clone: The antigen this receptor binds is unknown. Base qualities are not at hand, and no much larger clone is one base apart.

This chain is built from TRBV4-2 and TRBJ2-7; 11 bases in the junction line up with TRBD2. The sequence was obtained from a man aged 65 to 85 with COVID-19, enrolled during active disease. Sequencing used peripheral blood. The CDR3 protein sequence reads: CASSQWYWIGLAGSLYEQYF. The sequenced DNA: TGTGCCAGCAGCCAATGGTACTGGATCGGACTAGCGGGTTCCCTCTACGAGCAGTACTTC.